The rows below give T cell receptor beta chains drawn from one sample of a study of T-cell reconstitution after alpha-beta-depleted transplantation in children. TCRdb analysed the PCR reads with MiXCR anew, one entry per CDR3 protein. In the table there are around 440,000 distinct CDR3 sequences, roughly a tenth of which are singletons. This material consisted of PBMCs, taken before TCRalphabeta/CD19-depleted stem cell transplant. These receptors were collected from a child aged 2 to 10 with inherited bone marrow failure, due to receive a stem cell transplant. Both conserved end residues are trimmed from each CDR3. Size values are once, few and many counts, or a class for expanded clones, and some rows have none.

length: 12; V: TRBV27; size: many; J: TRBJ2-7; CDR3: ASSLGWGGYEQY
length: 11; V: TRBV6-1; size: few; J: TRBJ2-1; CDR3: ASSAQNYAEQF
length: 8; V: TRBV28; size: many; J: TRBJ1-1; CDR3: ASSGVMAF
length: 11; V: TRBV5-1; size: many; J: TRBJ2-7; CDR3: ASSRGRDYEQY
length: 9; V: TRBV20-1; size: many; J: TRBJ2-7; CDR3: SAQKGGEQY
length: 12; V: TRBV7-6; size: many; J: TRBJ2-7; CDR3: ASSATSGRDGQY
length: 13; V: TRBV28; size: many; J: TRBJ2-7; CDR3: ASSLSAGGPPEQY
length: 13; V: TRBV27; size: many; J: TRBJ1-5; CDR3: ASSLGSSLNQPQH
length: 17; V: TRBV4-3; size: few; J: TRBJ1-4; CDR3: ASSQEIVAEIATNEKLF
length: 11; V: TRBV12-3/TRBV12-4; size: NA; J: TRBJ1-3; CDR3: ASSPDRRNTIY
length: 10; V: TRBV20-1; size: many; J: TRBJ2-1; CDR3: SARESGTGVF
length: 10; V: TRBV29-1; size: NA; J: TRBJ1-2; CDR3: AGSRGRVGYT
length: 12; V: TRBV20-1; size: NA; J: TRBJ2-7; CDR3: SASGTGRAYEQY
length: 11; V: TRBV28; size: many; J: TRBJ1-2; CDR3: ASSLTIRNGYT
length: 12; V: TRBV5-1; size: many; J: TRBJ1-2; CDR3: ASSLPGANYGYT
length: 11; V: TRBV20-1; size: NA; J: TRBJ2-1; CDR3: SAISAGDNEQF
length: 11; V: TRBV29-1; size: many; J: TRBJ1-1; CDR3: SVASRQSTEAF
length: 13; V: TRBV5-1; size: many; J: TRBJ1-1; CDR3: ASSSSTGGDTEAF
length: 11; V: TRBV20-1; size: few; J: TRBJ2-3; CDR3: SASPGRTDTQY
length: 12; V: TRBV29-1; size: many; J: TRBJ2-1; CDR3: SVPTGRSYNEQF
length: 11; V: TRBV28; size: many; J: TRBJ2-2; CDR3: AIRGGDTGELF
length: 10; V: TRBV4-2; size: many; J: TRBJ2-1; CDR3: ASSQLFDEQF
length: 13; V: TRBV4-3; size: many; J: TRBJ1-2; CDR3: ASSQELTVVYGYT
length: 12; V: TRBV20-1; size: few; J: TRBJ2-5; CDR3: SARVTAGIETQY
length: 14; V: TRBV4-3; size: NA; J: TRBJ2-2; CDR3: ASSQDRLAGSGDLF
length: 12; V: TRBV20-1; size: many; J: TRBJ2-3; CDR3: SATGTSFTDTQY
length: 12; V: TRBV4-2; size: many; J: TRBJ1-2; CDR3: ASSQEHRLYGYT
length: 14; V: TRBV3-1; size: many; J: TRBJ1-5; CDR3: ASSQDFRQINQPQH
length: 8; V: TRBV7-8; size: NA; J: TRBJ2-1; CDR3: ASSAKEQF
length: 10; V: TRBV5-5; size: many; J: TRBJ2-3; CDR3: ASRSSTDTQY